The sequence of this TCR beta chain was determined in a study of T cell changes during pregnancy in multiple sclerosis. This clone was recorded once. Sequenced by immunoSEQ multiplex PCR; TCRdb stores in-frame clones only, minus some. The repertoire consists of under 130,000 clones, with 92% occurring once and the leading ten covering 0.8% to 1%. The CDR3 is 15 residues long. The V and J ends lost 4 bases and 0 bases respectively, with 16 bases between them. The germline CDR1 and CDR2 sequences are SQVTM and ANQGSEA. The starting material was peripheral blood, obtained after pregnancy. The chain recombines TRBV29-1 with TRBJ2-7; a possible D gene is TRBD1 (6 bases). This TCR was recovered from a female donor with multiple sclerosis, enrolled in a pregnancy study. The CDR3, as DNA: TGCAGCGTTGTGGGGGCTCCCAGGACCTCCTACGAGCAGTACTTC. Protein product: CSVVGAPRTSYEQYF.